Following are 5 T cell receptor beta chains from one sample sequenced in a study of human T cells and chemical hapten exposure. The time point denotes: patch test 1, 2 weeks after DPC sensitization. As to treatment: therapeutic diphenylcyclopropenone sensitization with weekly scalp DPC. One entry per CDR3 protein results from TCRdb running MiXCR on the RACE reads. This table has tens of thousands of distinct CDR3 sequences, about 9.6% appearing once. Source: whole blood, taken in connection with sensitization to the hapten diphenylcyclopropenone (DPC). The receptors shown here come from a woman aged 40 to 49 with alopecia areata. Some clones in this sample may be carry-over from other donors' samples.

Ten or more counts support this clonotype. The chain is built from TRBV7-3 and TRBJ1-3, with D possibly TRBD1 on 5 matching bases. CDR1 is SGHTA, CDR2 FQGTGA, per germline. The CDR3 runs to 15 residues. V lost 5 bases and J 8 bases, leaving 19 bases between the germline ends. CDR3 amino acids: CASSPPLGVRDTIYF. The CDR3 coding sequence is TGTGCCAGCAGCCCTCCATTAGGAGTCAGGGACACCATATATTTT.

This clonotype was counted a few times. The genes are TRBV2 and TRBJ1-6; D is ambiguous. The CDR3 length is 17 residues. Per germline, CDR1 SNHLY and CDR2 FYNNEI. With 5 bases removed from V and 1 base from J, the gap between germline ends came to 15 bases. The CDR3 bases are TGTGCCAGCAGTCCAGCGGTTGCTTCGTCCTATAATTCACCCCTCCACTTT. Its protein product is CASSPAVASSYNSPLHF. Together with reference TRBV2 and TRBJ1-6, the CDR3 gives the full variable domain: EPEVTQTPSHQVTQMGQEVILRCVPISNHLYFYWYRQILGQKVEFLVSFYNNEISEKSEIFDDQFSVERPDGSNFTLKIRSTKLEDSAMYFCASSPAVASSYNSPLHFGNGTRLTVT.

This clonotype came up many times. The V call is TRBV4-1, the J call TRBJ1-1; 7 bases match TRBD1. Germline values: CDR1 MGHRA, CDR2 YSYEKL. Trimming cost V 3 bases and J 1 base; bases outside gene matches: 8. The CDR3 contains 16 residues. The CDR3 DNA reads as TGCGCCAGCAGCCATGATAGACAGGGAAAGAACACTGAAGCTTTCTTT. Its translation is CASSHDRQGKNTEAFF.

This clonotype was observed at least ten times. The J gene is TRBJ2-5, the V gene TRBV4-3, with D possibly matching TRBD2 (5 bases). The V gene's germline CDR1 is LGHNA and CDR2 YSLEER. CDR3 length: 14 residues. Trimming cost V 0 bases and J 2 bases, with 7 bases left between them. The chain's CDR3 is CASSQDTGQETQYF. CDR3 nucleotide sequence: TGCGCCAGCAGCCAAGACACGGGACAAGAGACCCAGTACTTC.

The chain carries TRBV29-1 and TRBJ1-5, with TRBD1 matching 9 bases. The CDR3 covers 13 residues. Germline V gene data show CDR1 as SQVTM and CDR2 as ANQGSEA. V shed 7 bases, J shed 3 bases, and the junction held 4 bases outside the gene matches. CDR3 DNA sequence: TGCAGCGCCGACAGGGGGAACAATCAGCCCCAGCATTTT. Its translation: CSADRGNNQPQHF.